A selection of T cell receptor beta chains follows, all from one sample in a study of OX40 agonist ivuxolimab in advanced cancers. TCRdb's table, derived via immunoSEQ multiplex PCR, lists solely in-frame clones and lacks some. The repertoire holds roughly 62,000 clones, around 84% seen once, with about 4.5% in the top ten. The sample in question was CD4+ or CD8+ T cells sorted from blood, obtained in a trial of the OX40 agonist ivuxolimab. The receptor source for this set is an adult with an advanced solid tumor such as melanoma, head and neck, liver or kidney cancer. Both conserved end residues are part of each CDR3. D genes are given only for firm matches. For some rows the clone size is stated as once, few or many, or as a class when expanded; others skip it.

V gene: TRBV11-2; J gene: TRBJ2-5; D gene: TRBD2; clone size: once; CDR3 DNA: TGTGCCAGCAGCTTCTATAGCGGGAGAGGGGGAGAGACCCAGTACTTC; CDR3 protein: CASSFYSGRGGETQYF
V gene: TRBV27; J gene: TRBJ2-1; D gene: NA; clone size: NA; CDR3 DNA: TGTGCCAGCAGTCCCCCGGACACGTCCTACAATGAGCAGTTCTTC; CDR3 protein: CASSPPDTSYNEQFF
V gene: TRBV2; J gene: TRBJ1-4; D gene: NA; clone size: NA; CDR3 DNA: TGTGCCAGCAGTTACGGGGCGGATGAAAAACTGTTTTTT; CDR3 protein: CASSYGADEKLFF
V gene: TRBV30; J gene: TRBJ2-2; D gene: TRBD2; clone size: NA; CDR3 DNA: TGTGCCTGGAGGGGGGGAGCGGGAACCGGGGAGCTGTTTTTT; CDR3 protein: CAWRGGAGTGELFF
V gene: TRBV11-2; J gene: TRBJ2-5; D gene: TRBD2; clone size: NA; CDR3 DNA: TGTGCCAGCAGCTCATTACTAGCGGGAGCCCTCGATGAGCAGTACTTC; CDR3 protein: CASSSLLAGALDEQYF
V gene: TRBV5-6; J gene: TRBJ2-7; D gene: NA; clone size: NA; CDR3 DNA: TGTGCCAGCAGCCGGGGCAGGGTGGACCGGAACTTCTACGAGCAGTACTTC; CDR3 protein: CASSRGRVDRNFYEQYF
V gene: TRBV9; J gene: TRBJ2-7; D gene: NA; clone size: NA; CDR3 DNA: TGTGCCAGCAGTCCCCACGGGAGCTCCTACGAGCAGTACTTC; CDR3 protein: CASSPHGSSYEQYF
V gene: TRBV2; J gene: TRBJ1-2; D gene: NA; clone size: NA; CDR3 DNA: TGTGCCAGCAGTTCGAACTATGGCTACACCTTC; CDR3 protein: CASSSNYGYTF
V gene: TRBV19; J gene: TRBJ2-7; D gene: NA; clone size: NA; CDR3 DNA: TGTGCCAGTAGTCAACAGCCGGGATACGAGCAGTACTTC; CDR3 protein: CASSQQPGYEQYF
V gene: TRBV28; J gene: TRBJ2-1; D gene: TRBD1; clone size: NA; CDR3 DNA: TGTGCCAGCAGTGGTTACAATCGGACAGGGAGCTACAATGAGCAGTTCTTC; CDR3 protein: CASSGYNRTGSYNEQFF
V gene: TRBV7-9; J gene: TRBJ2-7; D gene: NA; clone size: NA; CDR3 DNA: TGTGCCAGCAGCTTATACTACGAGCAGTACTTC; CDR3 protein: CASSLYYEQYF
V gene: TRBV5-4; J gene: TRBJ2-7; D gene: NA; clone size: NA; CDR3 DNA: TGTGCCAGCAGCCCGGGACAGCGGGGTTCTGGCGAGCAGTACTTC; CDR3 protein: CASSPGQRGSGEQYF
V gene: TRBV2; J gene: TRBJ1-2; D gene: NA; clone size: NA; CDR3 DNA: TGTGCCAGCAGATTGTACTCCTATGGCTACACCTTC; CDR3 protein: CASRLYSYGYTF
V gene: TRBV2; J gene: TRBJ2-7; D gene: NA; clone size: NA; CDR3 DNA: TGTGCCAGCAGTGTTAGAGAGCAGTACTTC; CDR3 protein: CASSVREQYF
V gene: TRBV7-3; J gene: TRBJ2-2; D gene: NA; clone size: NA; CDR3 DNA: TGTGCCAGCAGCTCCGACCTGAGCGCCGCCGGGGAGCTGTTTTTT; CDR3 protein: CASSSDLSAAGELFF
V gene: TRBV7-9; J gene: TRBJ2-7; D gene: NA; clone size: NA; CDR3 DNA: TGTGCCAGCAGCCCCAGCAGTACCTACGAGCAGTACTTC; CDR3 protein: CASSPSSTYEQYF